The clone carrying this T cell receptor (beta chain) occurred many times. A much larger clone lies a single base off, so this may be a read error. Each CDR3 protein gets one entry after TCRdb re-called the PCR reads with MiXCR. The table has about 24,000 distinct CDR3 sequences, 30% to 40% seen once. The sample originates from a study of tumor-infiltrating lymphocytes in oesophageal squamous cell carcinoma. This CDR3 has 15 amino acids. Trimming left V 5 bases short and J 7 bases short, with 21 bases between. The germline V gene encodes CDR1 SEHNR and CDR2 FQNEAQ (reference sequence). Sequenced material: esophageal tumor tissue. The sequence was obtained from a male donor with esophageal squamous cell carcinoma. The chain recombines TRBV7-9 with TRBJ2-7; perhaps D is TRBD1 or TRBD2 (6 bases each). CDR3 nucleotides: TGTGCCAGCAGCCCAAGGGGGGACCCCTACAATGAGCAGTACTTC. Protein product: CASSPRGDPYNEQYF.